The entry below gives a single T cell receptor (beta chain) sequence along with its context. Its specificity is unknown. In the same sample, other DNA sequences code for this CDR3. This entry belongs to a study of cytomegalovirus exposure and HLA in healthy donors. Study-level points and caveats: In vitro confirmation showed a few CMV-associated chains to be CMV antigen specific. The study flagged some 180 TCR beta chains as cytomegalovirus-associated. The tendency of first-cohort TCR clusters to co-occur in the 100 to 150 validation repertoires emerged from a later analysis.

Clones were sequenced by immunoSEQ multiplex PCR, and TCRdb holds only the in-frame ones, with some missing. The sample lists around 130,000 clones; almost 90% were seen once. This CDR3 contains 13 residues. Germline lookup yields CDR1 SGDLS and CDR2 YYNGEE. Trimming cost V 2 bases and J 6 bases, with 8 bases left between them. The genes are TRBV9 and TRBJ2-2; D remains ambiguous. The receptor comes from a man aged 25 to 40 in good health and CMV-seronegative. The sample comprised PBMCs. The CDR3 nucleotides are TGTGCCAGCAGCGTCGTGGGCGCCGGGGAGCTGTTTTTT. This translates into CASSVVGAGELFF. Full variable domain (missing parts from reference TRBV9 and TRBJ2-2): DSGVTQTPKHLITATGQRVTLRCSPRSGDLSVYWYQQSLDQGLQFLIQYYNGEERAKGNILERFSAQQFPDLHSELNLSSLELGDSALYFCASSVVGAGELFFGEGSRLTVL.